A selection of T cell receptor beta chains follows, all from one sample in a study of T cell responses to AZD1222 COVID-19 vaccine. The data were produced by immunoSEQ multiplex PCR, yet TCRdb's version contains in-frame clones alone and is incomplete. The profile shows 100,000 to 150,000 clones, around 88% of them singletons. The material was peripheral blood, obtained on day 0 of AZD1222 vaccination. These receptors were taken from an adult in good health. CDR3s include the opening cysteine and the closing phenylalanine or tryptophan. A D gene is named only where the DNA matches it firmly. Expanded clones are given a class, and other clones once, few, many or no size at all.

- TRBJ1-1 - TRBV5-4 TGTGCCAGCAGCGTGGACCCAAAGACTGAAGCTTTCTTT CASSVDPKTEAFF
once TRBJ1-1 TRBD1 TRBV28 TGTGCCAGCAGTTTACCTCCTACAGGGGGTAGATCTTTCTTT CASSLPPTGGRSFF
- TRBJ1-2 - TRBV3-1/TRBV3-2 TGTGCCAGCAGCCAAGGGTCACAGGGTACTTCGGGCTACACCTTC CASSQGSQGTSGYTF
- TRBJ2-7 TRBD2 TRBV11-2 TGTGCCAGCAGCCTTAAGAGTATAGCGGGGGGACCCTACGAGCAGTACTTC CASSLKSIAGGPYEQYF
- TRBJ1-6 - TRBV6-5 TGTGCCAGCGTGGAGAGGTTAGGTTCACCCCTCCACTTT CASVERLGSPLHF
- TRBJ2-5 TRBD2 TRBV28 TGTGCCAGCAGCGGGACTAGCGGAAAAGAGACCCAGTACTTC CASSGTSGKETQYF
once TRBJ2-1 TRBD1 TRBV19 TGTGCCAGTCAATCCGGGACAGGGAATGAGCAGTTCTTC CASQSGTGNEQFF
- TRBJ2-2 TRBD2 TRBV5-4 TGTGCCAGCAGCTTCGGGACTAGCGCAACGAACACCGGGGAGCTGTTTTTT CASSFGTSATNTGELFF
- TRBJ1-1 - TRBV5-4 TGTGCCAGCAGCTTGTTAAGCGCGCCGGGACAAACGAACACTGAAGCTTTCTTT CASSLLSAPGQTNTEAFF
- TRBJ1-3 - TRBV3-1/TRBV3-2 TGTGCCAGCAGCCAAGATCCGAAGGGTACGGTCGGAAACACCATATATTTT CASSQDPKGTVGNTIYF